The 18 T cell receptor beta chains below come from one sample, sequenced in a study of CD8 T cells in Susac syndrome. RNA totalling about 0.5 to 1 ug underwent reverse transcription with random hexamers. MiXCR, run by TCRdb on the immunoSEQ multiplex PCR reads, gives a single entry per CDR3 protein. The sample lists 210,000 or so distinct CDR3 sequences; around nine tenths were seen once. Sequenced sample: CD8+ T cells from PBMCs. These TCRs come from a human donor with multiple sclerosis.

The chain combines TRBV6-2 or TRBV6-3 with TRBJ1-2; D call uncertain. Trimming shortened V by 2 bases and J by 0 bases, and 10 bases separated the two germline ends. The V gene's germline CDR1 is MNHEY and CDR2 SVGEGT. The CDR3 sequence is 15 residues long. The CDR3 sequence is CASSYRVDANYGYTF. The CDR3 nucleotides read TGTGCCAGCAGTTACCGTGTGGACGCTAACTATGGCTACACCTTC.

The CDR3 spells CASSFGRGLSYEQYF. The CDR3 nucleotides read TGTGCCAGCAGCTTTGGCAGGGGGCTCTCCTACGAGCAGTACTTC. The V and J genes are TRBV7-6 and TRBJ2-7; 8 bases are shared with TRBD1. The V and J ends lost 3 bases and 0 bases, in that order; junction bases with no gene match: 4. Looked up from germline, CDR1 is SGHVS and CDR2 is FNYEAQ. This CDR3 comprises 15 residues.

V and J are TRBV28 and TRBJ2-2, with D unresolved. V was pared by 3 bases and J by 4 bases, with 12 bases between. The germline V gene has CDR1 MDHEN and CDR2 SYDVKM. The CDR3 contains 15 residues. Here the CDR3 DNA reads TGTGCCAGCAGTTTGGACCATCAAATCACCGGGGAGCTGTTTTTT. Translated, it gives CASSLDHQITGELFF.

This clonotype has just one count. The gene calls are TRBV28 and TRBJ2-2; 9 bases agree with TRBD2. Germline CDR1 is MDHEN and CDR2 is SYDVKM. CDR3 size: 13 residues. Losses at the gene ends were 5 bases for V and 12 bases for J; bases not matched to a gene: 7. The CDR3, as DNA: TGTGCCAGCAGTATTCCGGGACTAGCCCAGCTGTTTTTT. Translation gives CASSIPGLAQLFF.

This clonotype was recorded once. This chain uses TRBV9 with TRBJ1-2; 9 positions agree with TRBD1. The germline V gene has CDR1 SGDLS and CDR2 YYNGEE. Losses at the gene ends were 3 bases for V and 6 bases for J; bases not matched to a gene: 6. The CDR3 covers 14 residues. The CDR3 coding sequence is TGTGCCAGCAGCGAAACAGGGGGCGGACATGGCTACACCTTC. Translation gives CASSETGGGHGYTF.

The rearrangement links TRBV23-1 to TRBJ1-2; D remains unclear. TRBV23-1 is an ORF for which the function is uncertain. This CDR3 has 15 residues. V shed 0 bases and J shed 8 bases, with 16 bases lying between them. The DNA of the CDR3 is TGCGCCAGCAGTCAATCGGAGGGTACGCCGATGGGCTACACCTTC. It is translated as CASSQSEGTPMGYTF.

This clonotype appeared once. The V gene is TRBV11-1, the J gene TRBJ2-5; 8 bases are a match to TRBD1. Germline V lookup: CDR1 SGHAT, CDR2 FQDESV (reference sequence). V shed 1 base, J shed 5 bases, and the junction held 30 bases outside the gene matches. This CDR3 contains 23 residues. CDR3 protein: CASSLDLFYPPSGRDRLAETQYF. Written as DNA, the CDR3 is TGTGCCAGCAGCTTAGACCTCTTTTATCCCCCGTCTGGGCGGGACAGGTTGGCGGAGACCCAGTACTTC.

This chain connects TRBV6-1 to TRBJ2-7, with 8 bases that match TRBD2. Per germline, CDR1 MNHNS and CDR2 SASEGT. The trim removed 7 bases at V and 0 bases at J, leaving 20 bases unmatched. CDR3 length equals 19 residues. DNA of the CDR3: TGTGCCAGCAACGGACCCCGGATTAGCGGGAAAAGCGGCTCCTACGAGCAGTACTTC. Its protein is CASNGPRISGKSGSYEQYF.

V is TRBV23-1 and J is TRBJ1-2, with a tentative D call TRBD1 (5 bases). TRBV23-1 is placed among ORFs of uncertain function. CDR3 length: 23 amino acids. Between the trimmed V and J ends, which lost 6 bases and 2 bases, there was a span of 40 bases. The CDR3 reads CASRPLRVDQARYQGTLNYGYTF. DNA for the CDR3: TGCGCCAGCAGGCCCCTTCGCGTAGACCAGGCAAGGTACCAGGGAACTCTGAACTATGGCTACACCTTC.

CDR3 in amino acids: CASSEGQGFSGANVLTF. CDR3 nucleotide sequence: TGTGCCAGCAGCGAGGGACAGGGGTTCTCTGGGGCCAACGTCCTGACTTTC. V usage is TRBV9 and J usage is TRBJ2-6; 10 nucleotides align to TRBD1. CDR3 length: 17 amino acids. V trimming: 3 bases; J trimming: 0 bases; junction bases outside the gene matches: 3. Germline V gene lookup returns CDR1 SGDLS and CDR2 YYNGEE. The whole variable domain, filled in from reference TRBV9 and TRBJ2-6, reads DSGVTQTPKHLITATGQRVTLRCSPRSGDLSVYWYQQSLDQGLQFLIQYYNGEERAKGNILERFSAQQFPDLHSELNLSSLELGDSALYFCASSEGQGFSGANVLTFGAGSRLTVL.

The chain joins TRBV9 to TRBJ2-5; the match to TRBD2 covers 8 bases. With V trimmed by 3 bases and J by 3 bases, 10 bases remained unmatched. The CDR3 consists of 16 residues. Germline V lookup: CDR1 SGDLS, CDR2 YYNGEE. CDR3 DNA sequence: TGTGCCAGCAGCGCTCCATCGGGGGGGCCAAAAGAGACCCAGTACTTC. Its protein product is CASSAPSGGPKETQYF.

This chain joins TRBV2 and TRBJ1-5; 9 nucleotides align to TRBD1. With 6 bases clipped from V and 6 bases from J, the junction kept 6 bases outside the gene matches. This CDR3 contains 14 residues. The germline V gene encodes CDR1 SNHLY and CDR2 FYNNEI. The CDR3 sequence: CASSQGQGSQPQHF. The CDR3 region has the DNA TGTGCCAGCAGCCAGGGACAGGGAAGTCAGCCCCAGCATTTT. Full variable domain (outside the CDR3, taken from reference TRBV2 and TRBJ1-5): EPEVTQTPSHQVTQMGQEVILRCVPISNHLYFYWYRQILGQKVEFLVSFYNNEISEKSEIFDDQFSVERPDGSNFTLKIRSTKLEDSAMYFCASSQGQGSQPQHFGDGTRLSIL.

The CDR3 DNA follows: TGTGCCAGCAGCCAAAGGGACTCTTCCTACGAGCAGTACTTC. It encodes CASSQRDSSYEQYF. The chain uses TRBV4-2 and TRBJ2-7; the D gene is possibly TRBD2 (6 bases). Trimming pared 2 bases from V and 1 base from J, leaving 9 bases between. From germline, CDR1 is LGHNA and CDR2 YNFKEQ. The CDR3 contains 14 residues.

The DNA for the CDR3 is TGTGCCAGCAGCTCACAGGGGAGGGGAAGCACAGATACGCAGTATTTT. Residues: CASSSQGRGSTDTQYF. V is TRBV7-6 and J is TRBJ2-3; D may correspond to TRBD1 or TRBD2 (7 bases each). The CDR3 covers 16 residues. CDR1 SGHVS and CDR2 FNYEAQ come from the germline V gene. V lost 4 bases and J 0 bases, leaving 14 bases between the germline ends.

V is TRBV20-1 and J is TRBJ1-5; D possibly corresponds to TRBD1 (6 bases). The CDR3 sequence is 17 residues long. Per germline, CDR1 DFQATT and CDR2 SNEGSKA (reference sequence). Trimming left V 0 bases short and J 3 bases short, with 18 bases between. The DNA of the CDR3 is TGCAGTGCTAGAGAGGTAGGGACAACTGGCGCCAATCAGCCCCAGCATTTT. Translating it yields CSAREVGTTGANQPQHF.

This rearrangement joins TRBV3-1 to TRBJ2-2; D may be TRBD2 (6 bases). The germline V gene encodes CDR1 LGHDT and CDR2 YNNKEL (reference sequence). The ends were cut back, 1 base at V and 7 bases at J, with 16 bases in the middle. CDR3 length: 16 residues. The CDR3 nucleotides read TGTGCCAGCAGCCAAGGCCCGGGGGAGCACCACGGGGAGCTGTTTTTT. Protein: CASSQGPGEHHGELFF. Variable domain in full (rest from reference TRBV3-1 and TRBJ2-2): DTAVSQTPKYLVTQMGNDKSIKCEQNLGHDTMYWYKQDSKKFLKIMFSYNNKELIINETVPNRFSPKSPDKAHLNLHINSLELGDSAVYFCASSQGPGEHHGELFFGEGSRLTVL.

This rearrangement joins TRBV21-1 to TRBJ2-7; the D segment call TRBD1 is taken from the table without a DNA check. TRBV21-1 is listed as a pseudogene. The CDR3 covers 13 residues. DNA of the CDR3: TGTGCCAGCAGCAAAAGGAAAGGGTACGAGCAGTACTTC. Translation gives CASSKRKGYEQYF.

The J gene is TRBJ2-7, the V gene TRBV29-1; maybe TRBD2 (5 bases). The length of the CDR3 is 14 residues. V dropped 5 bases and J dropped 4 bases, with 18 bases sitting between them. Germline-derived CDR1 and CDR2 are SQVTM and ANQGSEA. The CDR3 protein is CSVLGLAMEYEQYF. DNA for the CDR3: TGCAGCGTTCTAGGACTTGCTATGGAATACGAGCAGTACTTC.